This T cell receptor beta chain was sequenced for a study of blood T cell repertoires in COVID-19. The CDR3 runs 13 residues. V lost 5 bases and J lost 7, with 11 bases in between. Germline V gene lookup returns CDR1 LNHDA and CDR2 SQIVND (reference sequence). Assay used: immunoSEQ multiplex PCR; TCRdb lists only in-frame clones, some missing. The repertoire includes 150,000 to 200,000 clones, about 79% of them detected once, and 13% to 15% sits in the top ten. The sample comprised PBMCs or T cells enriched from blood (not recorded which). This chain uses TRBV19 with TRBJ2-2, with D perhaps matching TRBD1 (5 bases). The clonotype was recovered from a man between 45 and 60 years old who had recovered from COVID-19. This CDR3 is CASSAGSFGELFF. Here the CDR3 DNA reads TGTGCCAGTAGTGCAGGGTCGTTCGGGGAGCTGTTTTTT.